A selection of T cell receptor beta chains follows, all from one sample in a study of tumor-infiltrating lymphocytes in primary liver carcinoma. TCRdb processed the multiplex PCR reads anew with MiXCR; each CDR3 protein has one entry. Here the sample spans under 45,000 distinct CDR3 sequences, over 70% being singletons. The sequenced sample consisted of liver tumor tissue from sampling region 2. These receptors were obtained from a man aged 40-55 years with primary liver carcinoma and hepatitis B virus infection. CDR3s include the opening cysteine and the closing phenylalanine or tryptophan. The D gene is left open where the match is weak. Not all rows give a size; the values are once, few, many and, for expanded clones, a class.

.	.	TRBV7-8	TRBJ1-2	CSSSGTIYGYTF	TGTTCCAGCAGCGGGACAATCTATGGTTACACCTTC
.	.	TRBV28	TRBJ2-7	CASSSPAGRTTYEQYF	TGTGCCAGCAGTTCCCCCGCGGGGAGGACGACCTACGAACAGTACTTC
TRBD1	many	TRBV2	TRBJ2-7	CASSGDRLYEQYF	TGTGCCAGCAGTGGGGACAGGTTGTACGAGCAGTACTTC
.	.	TRBV12-3/TRBV12-4	TRBJ2-1	CASKETIENNEQFF	TGTGCCAGCAAAGAGACTATCGAAAACAATGAGCAGTTCTTC
.	.	TRBV6-1	TRBJ1-3	CASGPGTATGNIIYF	TGTGCCAGCGGACCAGGGACGGCCACTGGAAACATCATATATTTT
TRBD2	many	TRBV28	TRBJ2-4	CASNSGRENIQYF	TGTGCCAGCAATAGCGGGAGGGAAAACATTCAGTACTTC
.	.	TRBV28	TRBJ2-3	CASSPLSFTQYF	TGTGCCAGCAGCCCCCTGTCATTTACGCAGTATTTT
.	.	TRBV6-1	TRBJ1-5	CASSDPERGNQPQHF	TGTGCCAGCAGTGATCCGGAACGCGGGAATCAGCCCCAGCATTTT
.	many	TRBV7-9	TRBJ1-5	CACSLADAPQHF	TGTGCCTGCAGCTTGGCGGATGCGCCCCAGCATTTT
TRBD1	.	TRBV6-2/TRBV6-3	TRBJ2-1	CASGQVPGGEQIF	TGTGCCAGCGGACAAGTCCCAGGGGGTGAGCAGATCTTC
.	.	TRBV29-1	TRBJ1-2	CSVKFGYSIYGYTF	TGCAGCGTCAAGTTTGGATACTCGATCTATGGCTATACCTTC
.	.	TRBV29-1	TRBJ2-5	CSVEPEKGRQETQYF	TGCAGCGTTGAGCCCGAGAAGGGGCGGCAAGAGACCCAATACTTC
.	.	TRBV6-1	TRBJ2-1	CASTSTRDSCNEHFF	TGTGCCAGCACTTCTACACGGGACTCCTGCAATGAGCACTTCTTC
.	.	TRBV11-1	TRBJ2-5	CVGSLQGETQYF	TGTGTCGGCAGCTTACAGGGAGAGACTCAGTACTTC
TRBD2	.	TRBV20-1	TRBJ2-3	CSARDSPAGLSTDTQYF	TGCAGTGCTAGAGATTCCCCAGCGGGGCTTAGCACAGATACGCAGTATTTT
TRBD1	.	TRBV6-5	TRBJ2-3	CVSSLNGTDTTGTQYF	TGTGTCAGCAGTTTAAACGGGACAGACACCACAGGTACGCAGTATTTT
.	.	TRBV11-1	TRBJ2-2	CASSYAGPFPGELFF	TGTGCCAGCAGCTATGCAGGACCTTTCCCCGGGGAACTGTTTTTT
.	.	TRBV11-3	TRBJ1-2	CASSSTRGRQYGYTF	TGTGCCAGCAGCTCCACTCGGGGGAGACAATATGGCTACACGTTC
TRBD2	many	TRBV5-1	TRBJ2-1	CASSLTSGRAHEQFF	TGCGCCAGCAGCTTGACTAGCGGGAGGGCCCATGAGCAGTTCTTC
.	.	TRBV11-3	TRBJ2-1	CAVCLDEREQFF	TGTGCCGTCTGCTTAGACGAGCGGGAGCAGTTCTTC
.	few	TRBV11-3	TRBJ2-3	CTSSNDTGTQYF	TGTACCAGCAGCAACGACACAGGTACGCAGTATTTT
.	.	TRBV6-6	TRBJ2-3	CASSPDSILQHF	TGTGCCAGCAGTCCGGACTCCATTCTGCAGCATTTC
TRBD2	.	TRBV28	TRBJ2-7	CVSSSLSGSYTHEQYF	TGTGTCAGCAGCTCTTTAAGCGGGAGTTATACCCACGAACAGTACTTC
.	medium-sized	TRBV6-5	TRBJ1-3	CASRMGSLGNTIYF	TGTGCCAGCAGGATGGGGTCCCTCGGAAACACCATATATTTT
.	many	TRBV5-1	TRBJ2-7	CASSLGPQSSYEQYF	TGCGCCAGCAGCTTGGGGCCCCAGAGCTCCTACGAGCAGTACTTC
.	.	TRBV14	TRBJ2-1	CARSQGRASREQFF	TGTGCCAGAAGCCAAGGAAGGGCATCGAGGGAGCAGTTCTTC
.	.	TRBV11-2	TRBJ2-5	CTSSFGQTQYF	TGTACCAGCAGTTTCGGGCAGACCCAGTATTTC
TRBD1	medium-sized	TRBV11-1	TRBJ1-4	CASSIGQGEGKLFF	TGTGCCAGCAGTATCGGACAGGGAGAAGGAAAACTGTTTTTT
.	.	TRBV12-3/TRBV12-4	TRBJ1-5	CASTWGTAINQPHHF	TGTGCCAGCACGTGGGGCACCGCAATTAATCAGCCCCATCATTTT
.	.	TRBV28	TRBJ2-7	CACMPPGRSPYEQYF	TGTGCCTGCATGCCGCCGGGACGTTCTCCCTACGAGCAGTACTTC
TRBD2	.	TRBV5-1	TRBJ2-1	CASSLSGSGTYNEQFF	TGCGCCAGCAGTTTAAGCGGGAGTGGCACCTACAACGAGCAATTCTTC
TRBD2	.	TRBV29-1	TRBJ2-7	CSARTSGNSRHYEQYF	TGCAGCGCGCGGACTAGCGGGAACTCAAGACATTACGAGCAATACTTC
.	.	TRBV28	TRBJ2-1	CASGLGAPETQFF	TGTGCCAGCGGTTTGGGAGCCCCAGAGACCCAGTTCTTC
.	.	TRBV7-3	TRBJ2-7	CAISFRVHEQYF	TGTGCCATCAGCTTCAGGGTCCATGAGCAGTACTTC